This entry concerns a single T cell receptor beta chain. Its antigen remains unidentified. This record comes from a study of graft-versus-host responses after intestinal transplantation. Across the study: Grafts were multivisceral, liver-intestinal, or isolated intestinal. All recipients were given anti-thymocyte globulin induction, and tacrolimus and steroids were then administered for roughly three years.

Trimming took off 0 bases at V and 5 bases at J, with 6 bases between the two ends. Germline CDR1 and CDR2: LNHDA and SQIVND (reference sequence). This CDR3 comprises 13 residues. Assay: immunoSEQ multiplex PCR; the TCRdb copy retains only in-frame clones and omits some. Among 40,000 to 55,000 clones listed, approximately 84% were seen once. Sequences were derived from unstimulated CD4+ T cells sorted from spleen or lymph node cells, sampled before transplant. J is TRBJ2-3 and V is TRBV19; weak D call: TRBD2 (5 bases). The source of this sequence is a human donor who was the organ donor for an intestinal transplant. The CDR3 bases are TGTGCCAGTAGTATAGATCGGGGAGATACGCAGTATTTT. Protein product: CASSIDRGDTQYF.